This T cell receptor beta chain derives from a study of neurological immune-mediated disorders. TCRdb ran MiXCR on the 5' RACE reads and lists one entry per CDR3 protein. The table lists about 38,000 distinct CDR3 sequences, approximately 5.1% of them singletons. This CDR3 has 13 residues. V gave up 5 bases and J gave up 1 base, with 8 bases separating them. CDR1 and CDR2 from the germline V gene are MNHNS and SASEGT. This receptor was taken from a man younger than 35 in good health. This chain joins TRBV6-1 and TRBJ1-1; D is unresolved. The sample comprised CD4+ T cells from blood. CDR3 region: CASSTQPNTEAFF. The CDR3 DNA reads as TGTGCCAGCAGTACCCAGCCGAACACTGAAGCTTTCTTT.